A selection of T cell receptor beta chains follows, all from one sample in a study of hypomethylating agent response in myelodysplastic syndrome. Data came from immunoSEQ multiplex PCR; TCRdb stores just in-frame clones and leaves some out. The table has 7,000 or so clones, around 87% seen once. Sequenced here: bone marrow, sampled before or after starting hypomethylating agent treatment for myelodysplastic syndrome (not recorded which). Receptors were obtained from a human donor with myelodysplastic syndrome. The CDR3 runs from the conserved cysteine through the conserved F or W. Each record gives: D gene, clone size, V gene, J gene, CDR3 DNA, CDR3 protein. The D gene is left open where the match is weak. The size field is filled for only some rows; it gives once, few, many or a size class.

>.|.|TRBV30|TRBJ1-6
TGTGCCTGGAGTGTAAGCTCAAATGATAATTCACCCCTCCACTTT
CAWSVSSNDNSPLHF
>.|.|TRBV30|TRBJ2-1
TGTGCCTGGCGAGCAGGTAGCGGCTACAATGAGCAGTTCTTC
CAWRAGSGYNEQFF
>TRBD1|.|TRBV6-5|TRBJ1-4
TGTGCCAGCGGGCATATCGGGACAGGGCATGAAAAACTGTTTTTT
CASGHIGTGHEKLFF
>.|.|TRBV7-9|TRBJ2-1
TGTGCCAGCAGCCCCCTCGGCGAGAGCTCCTACAATGAGCAGTTCTTC
CASSPLGESSYNEQFF
>.|.|TRBV11-2|TRBJ2-1
TGTGCCAGCGAAAGTTGGTCAGCCTACAATGAGCAGTTCTTC
CASESWSAYNEQFF
>TRBD1|.|TRBV27|TRBJ2-7
TGTGCCAGCAGTCCCCCCGGGACAGGGCGCTACGAGCAGTACTTC
CASSPPGTGRYEQYF
>.|few|TRBV10-3|TRBJ1-6
TGTGCCATCAGTGAGTCTCAAGGACAACTCCGCTTT
CAISESQGQLRF
>.|.|TRBV6-5|TRBJ2-7
TGTGCCAGCAGTTCCGGGGGCGAGCAGTACTTC
CASSSGGEQYF
>.|.|TRBV5-1|TRBJ2-7
TGCGCCAGCAGCTTGAGGCAGACATACGAGCAGTACTTC
CASSLRQTYEQYF
>.|.|TRBV12-5|TRBJ1-1
TGTGCTAGTGGCCCACTGGACAGGAACACTGAAGCTTTCTTT
CASGPLDRNTEAFF
>TRBD1|.|TRBV9|TRBJ1-2
TGTGCCAGCAGTGCGACAGGGAACTATGGCTACACCTTC
CASSATGNYGYTF
>.|.|TRBV4-1|TRBJ2-2
TGCGCCAGCAGCCAAGAGGGCCCCACCGGGGAGCTGTTTTTT
CASSQEGPTGELFF
>.|.|TRBV21-1|TRBJ1-2
TGTGCCAGCACGCGGGGTACCAACTATGGCTACACCTTC
CASTRGTNYGYTF
>.|few|TRBV7-9|TRBJ1-1
TGTGCCAGCAGCCCACCCAGGGATTTGCACACTGAAGCTTTCTTT
CASSPPRDLHTEAFF
>.|.|TRBV27|TRBJ2-6
TGTGCCAGCAGTTCCCCCATGAGCTCTGGGGCCAACGTCCTGACTTTC
CASSSPMSSGANVLTF
>.|.|TRBV5-6|TRBJ1-2
TGTGCCAGCAGCTTCCTACAGTATCCTAACTATGGCTACACCTTC
CASSFLQYPNYGYTF
>.|.|TRBV4-1|TRBJ1-4
TGCGCCAGCAGCCAAACAGGGTTTGAAAAACTGTTTTTT
CASSQTGFEKLFF
>.|.|TRBV4-2|TRBJ2-7
TGTGCCAGCAGCCAATCGGCGGGGGACACCTACGAGCAGTACTTC
CASSQSAGDTYEQYF
>TRBD1|.|TRBV28|TRBJ1-2
TGTGCCAGCAGTCCAGGGACAGGGGGCTTTAAGGGATATGGCTACACCTTC
CASSPGTGGFKGYGYTF
>.|.|TRBV27|TRBJ2-3
TGTGCCAGCACTTGGTCGGGCTTCACAGATACGCAGTATTTT
CASTWSGFTDTQYF
>.|.|TRBV12-2|TRBJ1-4
TGTGCAAGTCGCTTAAGGGGGCCTGCAACTAATGAAAAACTGTTTTTT
CASRLRGPATNEKLFF
>TRBD2|.|TRBV14|TRBJ2-3
TGTGCCAGCAGCCAAGAGCGGGGGGCAGATACGCAGTATTTT
CASSQERGADTQYF
>.|.|TRBV10-1|TRBJ2-7
TGCGCCAGCAGTGAGATAGGCTGGGAGAGCTGGTCCTACGAGCAGTACTTC
CASSEIGWESWSYEQYF
>TRBD1|.|TRBV27|TRBJ2-3
TGTGCCAGCAGCTCTGGGACAGGGGGCACAGATACGCAGTATTTT
CASSSGTGGTDTQYF
>TRBD1|.|TRBV11-1|TRBJ1-1
TGTGCCAGCAGTAGGGGGCTGGGGAACACTGAAGCTTTCTTT
CASSRGLGNTEAFF
>.|once|TRBV19|TRBJ1-3
TGTGCCACCCTACCCGCTCTGGGAAACACCATATATTTT
CATLPALGNTIYF
>.|.|TRBV7-9|TRBJ2-1
TGTGCCAGCAGCTTAGCGGGGCCTTACAATGAGCAGTTCTTC
CASSLAGPYNEQFF
>.|.|TRBV4-1|TRBJ1-3
TGCGCCAGCAGCCGAGGGAGAGGATCTGGAAACACCATATATTTT
CASSRGRGSGNTIYF
>TRBD1|.|TRBV6-1|TRBJ2-3
TGTGCCAGCAGTCCTGACAGGGGCAGCACAGATACGCAGTATTTT
CASSPDRGSTDTQYF
>.|.|TRBV5-6|TRBJ2-3
TGTGCCAGCAGCTCGGACAGAGATACGCAGTATTTT
CASSSDRDTQYF
>.|.|TRBV29-1|TRBJ2-3
TGCAGCGTTGAGGAGAGCACAGATACGCAGTATTTT
CSVEESTDTQYF
>.|.|TRBV2|TRBJ2-7
TGTGCCAGCAGGCAAGGGTTACCCTACGAGCAGTACTTC
CASRQGLPYEQYF
>.|few|TRBV5-1|TRBJ2-7
TGCGCCAGCAGCCAGGGACTGCAAACCTACGAGCAGTACTTC
CASSQGLQTYEQYF
>.|few|TRBV7-2|TRBJ1-2
TGTGCCAGCAGCAGAGCGTCAGTGAGTGGAGGCTACACCTTC
CASSRASVSGGYTF
>.|.|TRBV5-4|TRBJ2-5
TGTGCCAGCAGCCCAGCTCGGGCCACCGCGCAAGAGACCCAGTACTTC
CASSPARATAQETQYF
>TRBD1|once|TRBV6-5|TRBJ2-7
TGTGCCAGCAGTACAACAGGGGCAGGGCAGTACTTC
CASSTTGAGQYF
>.|.|TRBV19|TRBJ1-1
TGTGCCAGTAGTCCGAGGGGAGGGGGCACTGAAGCTTTCTTT
CASSPRGGGTEAFF
>.|.|TRBV6-5|TRBJ2-2
TGTGCCAGCAGTTTGGGTGAGAACACCGGGGAGCTGTTTTTT
CASSLGENTGELFF
>.|.|TRBV7-3|TRBJ2-2
TGTGCCAGCAGCCCCACCGGGAACCCCACCGGGGAGCTGTTTTTT
CASSPTGNPTGELFF
>TRBD1|once|TRBV9|TRBJ2-7
TGTGCCAGCAGCCCAGGGACAGGGATCTACGAGCAGTACTTC
CASSPGTGIYEQYF
>.|.|TRBV6-1|TRBJ2-1
TGTGCCAGCAGTGATTTCAAGGACCTAGGGGACCCCAATGAGCAGTTCTTC
CASSDFKDLGDPNEQFF
>.|.|TRBV5-4|TRBJ1-5
TGTGCCAGCAGCTTGCGGACCCAGCGGGCCGATAGCAATCAGCCCCAGCATTTT
CASSLRTQRADSNQPQHF
>.|.|TRBV6-4|TRBJ1-1
TGTGCCAGCAGGGACACCCCTAACACTGAAGCTTTCTTT
CASRDTPNTEAFF
>.|.|TRBV29-1|TRBJ2-4
TGCAGCGTTTCTGCAGGGCAAACGTTCGGGGCCAAAAACATTCAGTACTTC
CSVSAGQTFGAKNIQYF
>.|.|TRBV5-8|TRBJ1-6
TGTGCCAGCAGCCGATGGAGGGAAAACGATTCACCCCTCCACTTT
CASSRWRENDSPLHF
>.|few|TRBV5-1|TRBJ2-2
TGCGCCAGCAGCCGCGAAGGGAACACCGGGGAGCTGTTTTTT
CASSREGNTGELFF
>.|once|TRBV30|TRBJ1-1
TGTGCCTGGAGTGTTAGCTCAGGCACTGAAGCTTTCTTT
CAWSVSSGTEAFF